This T cell receptor beta chain was observed in a study of T cells expressing NK-cell markers. Reanalyzing the 5' RACE reads, TCRdb keeps one entry per CDR3 protein, without DNA. The table for this sample gives 150,000 or so distinct CDR3 sequences. Germline V CDR1 and CDR2: LGHDT, YNNKEL (reference sequence). CDR3 length: 15 residues. This chain uses TRBV3-1 with TRBJ1-1. Sequencing was done on a sample of blood T cells: a sorted CD56 or NKG2C T cell subset, CD4+ or CD8+ T cells, or bulk PBMC T cells (not recorded which). The source of this sequence is a woman aged 50 to 60 in good health. Here the CDR3 reads CASSQSWTVNTEAFF.